These 27 T cell receptor beta chains were sequenced from one sample in a study of shared clonotypes between healthy human individuals. The assay was immunoSEQ multiplex PCR, and TCRdb's table has in-frame clones only and misses some. This repertoire shows 1.4 million to 1.5 million clones, roughly 95% found once; its top ten account for 1.2%. The sample was naive CD4+ T cells sorted from blood. Regarding subset: CD45RA+ positively selected. The receptors were gathered from a young man in good health.

The rearrangement links TRBV25-1 to TRBJ1-4; D is ambiguous. Germline V gene lookup returns CDR1 MGHDK and CDR2 SYGVNS. The CDR3 is 15 amino acids. The germline V and J ends were trimmed by 5 bases and 5 bases, with 15 bases remaining between them. This chain's CDR3 is CASSPFRESNEKLFF. The CDR3 nucleotides are TGTGCCAGCAGTCCATTCAGAGAAAGCAATGAAAAACTGTTTTTT.

This chain joins TRBV18 and TRBJ2-5; 14 bases align to TRBD2. The ends lost 2 bases at V and 5 bases at J; junction bases unmatched: 7. The germline gives CDR1 KGHSH, CDR2 LQKENI. The CDR3 runs to 17 residues. The CDR3 spells CASSPLGLAGARETQYF. The CDR3 DNA reads as TGTGCCAGCTCACCATTGGGACTAGCGGGAGCTCGTGAGACCCAGTACTTC.

The chain carries TRBV10-1 and TRBJ2-1; D not certain. Trimming cost V 4 bases and J 3 bases, with 25 bases left between them. The CDR3 length is 19 residues. The germline V gene encodes CDR1 WNHNN and CDR2 SYGVQD (reference sequence). CDR3 sequence reads: CASSVPGEDQTEDYNEQFF. The DNA of the CDR3 is TGCGCCAGCAGTGTCCCCGGAGAGGACCAGACTGAGGACTACAATGAGCAGTTCTTC.

The gene calls are TRBV7-8 and TRBJ2-1; unclear D gene. Germline CDR1 is SGHVS and CDR2 is FQNEAQ. Trimming removed 5 bases from V and 4 bases from J, with 12 bases in between. The CDR3 contains 14 residues. CDR3 region: CASSPSDRYNEQFF. In DNA, the CDR3 is TGTGCCAGCAGCCCTTCGGACCGATACAATGAGCAGTTCTTC.

The CDR3 protein is CASSTGGVGNEQFF. As DNA, the CDR3 is TGTGCCAGCAGCACAGGGGGCGTCGGTAATGAGCAGTTCTTC. V usage is TRBV6-4 and J usage is TRBJ2-1; TRBD1 matches 9 bases. V trimming: 6 bases; J trimming: 7 bases; junction bases outside the gene matches: 7. In germline, CDR1 is MRHNA, CDR2 SNTAGT. The CDR3 loop spans 14 amino acids.

The chain combines TRBV28 with TRBJ1-2; the match to TRBD1 covers 7 bases. This CDR3 is 13 amino acids long. J lost 0 bases, V lost 10 bases, and 5 bases had no gene match. The germline V gene has CDR1 MDHEN and CDR2 SYDVKM. DNA of the CDR3: TGTGCCACCGGGACAGCAACTAACTATGGCTACACCTTC. It specifies CATGTATNYGYTF.

This sequence joins TRBV6-6 and TRBJ1-2, with D possibly being TRBD1 (5 bases). The germline CDR1 and CDR2 sequences are MNHNY and SVGAGI (reference sequence). Trimming stripped 10 bases from V and 0 bases from J, with 15 bases between. This CDR3 is built from 14 residues. This chain's CDR3 is CAITRGPANYGYTF. In DNA form, the CDR3 reads TGTGCCATCACCCGGGGCCCAGCTAACTATGGCTACACCTTC.

This clone was detected only once. The chain links TRBV7-9 to TRBJ1-1; D call uncertain. Germline V lookup: CDR1 SEHNR, CDR2 FQNEAQ (reference sequence). Between the trimmed V and J ends, which lost 7 bases and 5 bases, there was a span of 17 bases. This CDR3 region has 14 residues. For the CDR3, the DNA is TGTGCCAGCATGGTCGGCAGCCATAGGACTGAAGCTTTCTTT. Amino acids: CASMVGSHRTEAFF.

The CDR3 loop reads CASRGQGSRGGELFF. CDR3 in DNA: TGTGCCAGCAGAGGACAGGGGTCCCGCGGTGGGGAGCTGTTTTTT. The chain uses TRBV28 and TRBJ2-2; 9 bases match TRBD1. Germline CDR1 reads MDHEN; CDR2 reads SYDVKM. The length of the CDR3 is 15 residues. With 6 bases clipped from V and 8 bases from J, the junction kept 10 bases outside the gene matches. The variable domain in full, completed from reference TRBV28 and TRBJ2-2, reads DVKVTQSSRYLVKRTGEKVFLECVQDMDHENMFWYRQDPGLGLRLIYFSYDVKMKEKGDIPEGYSVSREKKERFSLILESASTNQTSMYLCASRGQGSRGGELFFGEGSRLTVL.

This chain uses TRBV10-3 with TRBJ2-7; possible D gene TRBD2, 6 bases. This CDR3 has 12 amino acids. The V gene's germline CDR1 is ENHRY and CDR2 SYGVKD. V was trimmed by 11 bases and J by 1 base, leaving 12 bases between them. This CDR3 reads CAGRMGSYEQYF. As DNA, the CDR3 is TGTGCCGGGAGGATGGGGTCCTACGAGCAGTACTTC.

The gene calls are TRBV27 and TRBJ2-1; no firm D call. V lost 5 bases and J lost 6, with 11 bases in between. CDR1 is MNHEY and CDR2 is SMNVEV in the germline V gene (reference sequence). The CDR3 runs 13 residues. The CDR3 DNA is TGTGCCAGCAGTCCCCTTGCCCCCAATGAGCAGTTCTTC. Its translation is CASSPLAPNEQFF.

This clone has only one observation. This sequence joins TRBV4-1 and TRBJ2-1; D ambiguous. The germline V and J ends were trimmed by 1 base and 4 bases, with 8 bases remaining between them. CDR1 MGHRA and CDR2 YSYEKL come from the germline V gene. The CDR3 is 14 amino acids. In nucleotides, the CDR3 is TGCGCCAGCAGCCAAGTTTTAGATTACAATGAGCAGTTCTTC. Amino acids: CASSQVLDYNEQFF.

This chain links TRBV11-2 with TRBJ2-7; 7 bases agree with TRBD1. V gave up 5 bases and J gave up 7 bases; unmatched junction bases: 5. Germline loops: CDR1 SGHAT, CDR2 FQNNGV. This CDR3 is 12 amino acids long. The chain's CDR3 is CASSVQGWEQYF. The CDR3 nucleotides are TGTGCCAGCAGCGTACAGGGGTGGGAGCAGTACTTC. Full variable domain (remainder filled in from reference TRBV11-2 and TRBJ2-7): EAGVAQSPRYKIIEKRQSVAFWCNPISGHATLYWYQQILGQGPKLLIQFQNNGVVDDSQLPKDRFSAERLKGVDSTLKIQPAKLEDSAVYLCASSVQGWEQYFGPGTRLTVT.

This clone was seen just once. The chain employs TRBV4-1 and TRBJ2-7; D gene unclear. The V end was cut by 0 bases, the J end by 7 bases, with 19 bases between. Germline V CDR1 and CDR2: MGHRA, YSYEKL. This CDR3 has 16 amino acids. CDR3 nucleotides: TGCGCCAGCAGCCAAGATATCCTGACGATCCCCCGGGAGCAGTACTTC. This codes for CASSQDILTIPREQYF.

V and J are TRBV6-1 and TRBJ2-3; 8 bases are a match to TRBD1. The junction had 5 bases not matched to a gene; V was cut back by 1 base and J by 2 bases. In germline, CDR1 is MNHNS, CDR2 SASEGT. This CDR3 is 16 amino acids long. The CDR3 loop reads CASSEDWTGFTDTQYF. CDR3 coding DNA: TGTGCCAGCAGTGAAGACTGGACAGGGTTCACAGATACGCAGTATTTT.

This rearrangement joins TRBV19 to TRBJ1-1; maybe TRBD1 (5 bases). Trimming cost V 3 bases and J 3 bases, with 26 bases left between them. Germline CDR1 and CDR2: LNHDA and SQIVND (reference sequence). The CDR3 contains 19 residues. The CDR3 region is CASSIGSDLTDLNYTEAFF. The CDR3 DNA reads as TGTGCCAGTAGTATTGGGTCGGACTTGACAGATTTGAACTACACTGAAGCTTTCTTT.

The CDR3 nucleotides are TGTGCCAGCAGTATGGGACTAGCTTCGGAGACCCAGTACTTC. This encodes CASSMGLASETQYF. The chain is built from TRBV2 and TRBJ2-5; 9 bases align to TRBD2. The germline V gene has CDR1 SNHLY and CDR2 FYNNEI. The CDR3 loop spans 14 amino acids. The V segment lost 5 bases and the J segment 5 bases; nucleotides outside the gene matches: 6.

Written as DNA, the CDR3 is TGCGCCAGCAGCTTCCAGTTTTCGGCGTACAATGAGCAGTTCTTC. This sequence encodes CASSFQFSAYNEQFF. J is TRBJ2-1 and V is TRBV5-1; D gene unclear. V was shortened by 2 bases and J by 4 bases, with 13 bases between the two germline ends. Germline CDR1 is SGHRS and CDR2 is YFSETQ. The CDR3 is 15 residues long.

The chain's CDR3 is CASSLVGRIYEQYF. CDR3 sequence (DNA): TGTGCCAGCAGTTTGGTAGGGCGTATCTACGAGCAGTACTTC. The V call is TRBV28, the J call TRBJ2-7; D is unresolved. CDR3 size: 14 residues. The germline gives CDR1 MDHEN, CDR2 SYDVKM. V dropped 3 bases and J dropped 3 bases, with 12 bases sitting between them.

The chain combines TRBV30 with TRBJ1-3, with D perhaps TRBD1 (5 bases). The germline CDR1 and CDR2 sequences are GTSNPN and SVGIG (reference sequence). V gave up 2 bases and J gave up 0 bases, with 5 bases separating them. The CDR3 consists of 13 residues. The CDR3 DNA reads as TGTGCCTGGAGTACAGGCTCTGGAAACACCATATATTTT. Translating gives CAWSTGSGNTIYF.

V and J are TRBV5-1 and TRBJ2-7; 9 nucleotides agree with TRBD1. Trimming at V came to 6 bases and at J to 1 base, leaving 8 bases not matched to a gene. Germline values: CDR1 SGHRS, CDR2 YFSETQ. The CDR3 is 15 residues long. Here the CDR3 reads CASKSVTGGSYEQYF. DNA for the CDR3: TGCGCCAGCAAGTCCGTGACAGGGGGGTCCTACGAGCAGTACTTC.

V usage is TRBV6-4 and J usage is TRBJ2-1; 12 bases line up with TRBD2. V shed 4 bases, J shed 4 bases, and the junction held 2 bases outside the gene matches. This CDR3 region has 15 residues. Per the germline V gene, CDR1 is MRHNA and CDR2 is SNTAGT. The chain's CDR3 is CASSGTSGIYNEQFF. The CDR3 DNA reads TGTGCCAGCAGTGGGACTAGCGGGATTTACAATGAGCAGTTCTTC.

The V call is TRBV4-1, the J call TRBJ2-7; 12 bases fit TRBD1. There are 15 residues in the CDR3. Germline CDR1 reads MGHRA; CDR2 reads YSYEKL. V gave up 1 base and J gave up 5 bases; unmatched junction bases: 3. This CDR3 is CASSQVGTGGDEQYF. CDR3 nucleotides: TGCGCCAGCAGCCAAGTTGGGACAGGGGGCGACGAGCAGTACTTC.

To note about this clone: The same CDR3 also results from other DNA sequences found in this sample. The chain recombines TRBV15 with TRBJ2-7; unclear D gene. The CDR3 sequence is 11 residues long. Trimming removed 0 bases from V and 5 bases from J, with 2 bases in between. Germline values: CDR1 LNHNV, CDR2 YYDKDF (reference sequence). The CDR3 reads CATSRDNEQYF. In nucleotides, the CDR3 is TGTGCCACCAGCAGAGACAACGAGCAGTACTTC.

The rearrangement links TRBV5-1 to TRBJ2-1; unclear D gene. The germline gives CDR1 SGHRS, CDR2 YFSETQ. V dropped 4 bases and J dropped 3 bases, with 14 bases sitting between them. There are 15 residues in the CDR3. CDR3 in amino acids: CASSLGPENYNEQFF. The CDR3 bases are TGCGCCAGCAGCCTTGGTCCAGAAAACTACAATGAGCAGTTCTTC. Complete variable domain (other parts from reference TRBV5-1 and TRBJ2-1): KAGVTQTPRYLIKTRGQQVTLSCSPISGHRSVSWYQQTPGQGLQFLFEYFSETQRNKGNFPGRFSGRQFSNSRSEMNVSTLELGDSALYLCASSLGPENYNEQFFGPGTRLTVL.

CDR3 protein: CASSATGLNTGELFF. The CDR3 coding sequence is TGTGCCAGCAGCGCGACAGGGCTAAACACCGGGGAGCTGTTTTTT. The genes are TRBV9 and TRBJ2-2; 7 bases are a match to TRBD1. The V and J ends lost 3 bases and 2 bases, in that order; junction bases with no gene match: 4. This CDR3 has 15 amino acids. Germline V gives CDR1 SGDLS, CDR2 YYNGEE.

This clone was counted a single time. The rearrangement uses TRBV2 and TRBJ2-3, with 8 bases matching TRBD1. This CDR3 spans 17 amino acids. V lost 6 bases, J lost 2 bases, and 13 bases stayed unmatched. Germline CDR1 is SNHLY and CDR2 is FYNNEI. The CDR3 sequence: CASSRYPGQVPTDTQYF. The CDR3 DNA reads as TGTGCCAGCAGCCGGTACCCGGGACAGGTACCCACAGATACGCAGTATTTT.